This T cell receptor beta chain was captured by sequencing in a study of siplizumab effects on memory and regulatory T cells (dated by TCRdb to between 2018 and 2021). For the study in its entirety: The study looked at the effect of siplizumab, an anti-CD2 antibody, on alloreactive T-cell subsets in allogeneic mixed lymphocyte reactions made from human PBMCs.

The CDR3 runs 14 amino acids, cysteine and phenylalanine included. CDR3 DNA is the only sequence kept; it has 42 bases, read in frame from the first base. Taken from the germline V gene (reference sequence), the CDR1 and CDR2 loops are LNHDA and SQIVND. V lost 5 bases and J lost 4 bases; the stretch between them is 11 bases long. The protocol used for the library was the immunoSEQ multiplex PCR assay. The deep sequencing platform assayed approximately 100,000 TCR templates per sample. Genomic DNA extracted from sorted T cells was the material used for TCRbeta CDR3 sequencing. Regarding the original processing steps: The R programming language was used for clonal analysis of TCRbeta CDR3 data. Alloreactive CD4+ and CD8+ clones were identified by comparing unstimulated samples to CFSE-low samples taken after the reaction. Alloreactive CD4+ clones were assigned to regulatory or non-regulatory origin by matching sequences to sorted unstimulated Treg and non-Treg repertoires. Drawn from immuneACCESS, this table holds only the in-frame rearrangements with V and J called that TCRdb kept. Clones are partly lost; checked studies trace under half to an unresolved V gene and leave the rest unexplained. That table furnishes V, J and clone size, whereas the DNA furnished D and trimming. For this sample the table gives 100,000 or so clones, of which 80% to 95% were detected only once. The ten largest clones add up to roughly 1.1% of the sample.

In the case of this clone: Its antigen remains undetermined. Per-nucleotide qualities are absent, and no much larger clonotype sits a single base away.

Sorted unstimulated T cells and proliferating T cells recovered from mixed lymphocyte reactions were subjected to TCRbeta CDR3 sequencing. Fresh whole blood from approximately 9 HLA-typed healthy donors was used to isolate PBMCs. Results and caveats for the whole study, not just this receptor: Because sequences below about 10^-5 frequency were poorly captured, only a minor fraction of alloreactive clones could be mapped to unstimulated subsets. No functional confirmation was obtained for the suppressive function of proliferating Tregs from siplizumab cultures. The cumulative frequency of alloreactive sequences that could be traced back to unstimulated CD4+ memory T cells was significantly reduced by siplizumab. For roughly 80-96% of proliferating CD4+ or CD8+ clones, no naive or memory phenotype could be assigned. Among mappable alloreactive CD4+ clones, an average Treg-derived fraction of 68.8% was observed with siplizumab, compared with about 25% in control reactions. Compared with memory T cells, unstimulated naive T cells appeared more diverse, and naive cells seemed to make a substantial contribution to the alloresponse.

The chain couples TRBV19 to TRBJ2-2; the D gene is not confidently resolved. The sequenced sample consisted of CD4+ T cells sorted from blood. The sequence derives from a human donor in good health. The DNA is TGTGCCAGTAGTGCCAGACACGGCACCGGGGAGCTGTTTTTT. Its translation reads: CASSARHGTGELFF.